This record looks at one T cell receptor beta chain sequence and its context. The data were obtained in a study of blood T cells in healthy people across ages. Germline values: CDR1 MRHNA, CDR2 SNTAGT. The junction had 4 bases not matched to a gene; V was cut back by 4 bases and J by 0 bases. The CDR3 runs to 15 residues. For the second PCR, which ran for 7 to 11 cycles, a sample-barcoded 5' primer and a J-beta primer mix were used. Each CDR3 protein gets one entry after TCRdb re-called the 5' RACE reads with MiXCR. The sample contains about 720,000 distinct CDR3 sequences, approximately 25% of which appear only once. This same sample was also part of a study on T cells of mothers and their children. This second study notes: The study obtained over 8.5 million TCR beta CDR3 reads per mother and some 3 million per child.

This receptor was taken from a boy aged 5-17 years in good health. Sequencing used blood. The V call is TRBV6-4, the J call TRBJ2-3; 7 nucleotides match TRBD2. CDR3 region: CASSGLAVSTDTQYF. As DNA, the CDR3 is TGTGCCAGCAGTGGCCTAGCGGTGAGCACAGATACGCAGTATTTT.